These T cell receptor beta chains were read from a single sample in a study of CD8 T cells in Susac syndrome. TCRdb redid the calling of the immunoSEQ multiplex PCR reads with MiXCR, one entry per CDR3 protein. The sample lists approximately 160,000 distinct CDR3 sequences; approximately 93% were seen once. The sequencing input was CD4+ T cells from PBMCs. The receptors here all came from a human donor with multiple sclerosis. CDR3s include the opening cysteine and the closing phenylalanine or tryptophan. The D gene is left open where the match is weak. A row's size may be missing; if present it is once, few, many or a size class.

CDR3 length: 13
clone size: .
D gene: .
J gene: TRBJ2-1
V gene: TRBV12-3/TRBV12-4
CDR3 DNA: TGTGCCAGCAGCCCATTCCGCGGGAATGAGCAGTTCTTC
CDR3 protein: CASSPFRGNEQFF

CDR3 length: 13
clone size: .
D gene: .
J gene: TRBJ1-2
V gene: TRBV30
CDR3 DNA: TGTGCCTGGAGCTCGGAGTCAGATCGCGGCTACACCTTC
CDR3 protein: CAWSSESDRGYTF

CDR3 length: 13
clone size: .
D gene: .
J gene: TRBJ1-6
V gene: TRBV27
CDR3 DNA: TGTGCCAGCAGATCAGGAGGTGGTTCACCCCTCCACTTT
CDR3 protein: CASRSGGGSPLHF

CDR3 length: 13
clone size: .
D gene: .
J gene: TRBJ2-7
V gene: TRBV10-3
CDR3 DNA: TGTGCCATCTCTCCGCGCACGTCCTACGAGCAGTACTTC
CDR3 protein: CAISPRTSYEQYF

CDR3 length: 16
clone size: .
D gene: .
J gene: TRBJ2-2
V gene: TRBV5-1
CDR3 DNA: TGCGCCAGCAGCTTGACTTTGCAGGGTGGTACCGGGGAGCTGTTTTTT
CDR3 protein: CASSLTLQGGTGELFF

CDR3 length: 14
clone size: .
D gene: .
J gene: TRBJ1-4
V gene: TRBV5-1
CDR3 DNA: TGCGCCAGCAGCTTGATCGCAGGTCGCGAAAAACTGTTTTTT
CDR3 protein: CASSLIAGREKLFF

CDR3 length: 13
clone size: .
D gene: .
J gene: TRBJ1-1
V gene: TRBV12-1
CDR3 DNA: TGTGCCAGCAGCTTCCGGGACAACGTAGCAGCTTTCTTT
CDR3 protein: CASSFRDNVAAFF

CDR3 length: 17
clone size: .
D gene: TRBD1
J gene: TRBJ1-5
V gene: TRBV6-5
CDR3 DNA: TGTGCCAGCAGTTACGACCCGGGACAGGTGGGAGGTCAGCCCCAGCATTTT
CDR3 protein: CASSYDPGQVGGQPQHF

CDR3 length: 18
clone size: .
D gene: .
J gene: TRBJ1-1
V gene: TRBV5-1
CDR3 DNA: TGCGCCAGCAGCTTGGTAGCGACTGAGGCAGAGTGGACCACTGAAGCTTTCTTT
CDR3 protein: CASSLVATEAEWTTEAFF

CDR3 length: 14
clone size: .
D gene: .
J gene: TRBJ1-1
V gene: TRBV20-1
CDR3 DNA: TGCAGTGCTAGGGGGGGGCGTTTGAACACTGAAGCTTTCTTT
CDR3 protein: CSARGGRLNTEAFF

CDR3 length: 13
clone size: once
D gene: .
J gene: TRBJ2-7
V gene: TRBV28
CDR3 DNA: TGTGCCAGCAGGCAACCCGACAGGAGGGAGCAGTACTTC
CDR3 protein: CASRQPDRREQYF

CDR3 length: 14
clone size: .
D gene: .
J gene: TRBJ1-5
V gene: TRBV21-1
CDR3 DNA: TGTGCCAGCTCAGGGATTTTGTGCAATCAGCCCCAGCATTTT
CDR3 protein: CASSGILCNQPQHF

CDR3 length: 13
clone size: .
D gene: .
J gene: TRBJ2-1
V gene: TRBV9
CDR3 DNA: TGTGCCAGCAGCGGCGAAGGGGGGTCTAAGCAGTTCTTC
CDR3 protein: CASSGEGGSKQFF